The 7 T cell receptor beta chains reported below all come from one sample, sequenced in a study of CXCR3-negative and CXCR3-positive naive CD8 T cells. Study-wide results and limits: Naive cells with CXCR3 showed TRB CDR3s that were more hydrophobic than those in CXCR3-negative naive cells.

The antigens for these receptors are not known. UMI-labeled TRB cDNA libraries were prepared by 5' RACE. TCRdb reanalyzed the 5' RACE reads, giving one entry per CDR3 protein sequence and no DNA. The ten top clones account for 1.4% to 1.5%, within a sample of about 6,400 distinct CDR3 sequences. The sample consisted of naive CXCR3+ CD8+ T cells from blood. The subset here: CD45RO-CCR7+CD27+CD95- naive CD8+ T cells expressing CXCR3 (TNR3+). The receptors shown here come from a human donor in good health. Some clones in this sample may be carry-over from other donors' samples.

The CDR3 is CASSALRETRTGELFF. V gene TRBV5-6 combines with J gene TRBJ2-2; TCRdb's D call of TRBD2 is untestable without DNA. The CDR3 consists of 16 residues. Germline loops: CDR1 SGHDT, CDR2 YYEEEE.

The rearrangement joins TRBV29-1 to TRBJ2-1; TCRdb's assignment of TRBD1 cannot be checked, as there is no DNA. The CDR3 covers 12 residues. The germline gives CDR1 SQVTM, CDR2 ANQGSEA. The CDR3 spells CSHGDVHNEQFF.

This clonotype is called medium-sized based on its frequency. This rearrangement joins TRBV28 to TRBJ2-3; TCRdb reports TRBD1, a call that lacks DNA to check it against. Germline CDR1 and CDR2: MDHEN and SYDVKM. The CDR3 spans 16 residues. The CDR3: CASTVEGGTGTDTQYF.

The V gene is TRBV20-1, the J gene TRBJ2-5; as DNA is missing, the TRBD2 call by TCRdb cannot be tested. Germline loops: CDR1 DFQATT, CDR2 SNEGSKA (reference sequence). CDR3 length: 14 residues. CDR3 region: CSARRLADQETQHF.

This clonotype is labeled medium-sized based on frequency. The chain has TRBV25-1 and TRBJ1-1; TCRdb names TRBD1, which stays unverified in the absence of DNA. This CDR3 contains 14 residues. Per the germline V gene, CDR1 is MGHDK and CDR2 is SYGVNS. This chain's CDR3 is CASSEFGGGAEAFF.

This clonotype registers medium-sized by frequency. The V gene is TRBV15, the J gene TRBJ2-5; the TRBD1 assignment by TCRdb is unverifiable without DNA. Per the germline V gene, CDR1 is LNHNV and CDR2 is YYDKDF (reference sequence). The length of the CDR3 is 13 residues. The CDR3 sequence is CATSPTGEETQYF. Together with reference TRBV15 and TRBJ2-5, the CDR3 gives the full variable domain: DAMVIQNPRYQVTQFGKPVTLSCSQTLNHNVMYWYQQKSSQAPKLLFHYYDKDFNNEADTPDNFQSRRPNTSFCFLDIRSPGLGDTAMYLCATSPTGEETQYFGPGTRLLVL.

The V and J genes are TRBV4-2 and TRBJ2-4; checking the TCRdb D call of TRBD2 is not possible without DNA. The V gene's germline CDR1 is LGHNA and CDR2 YNFKEQ. This CDR3 has 17 residues. The chain's CDR3 is CASSQDPRERLQNIQYF.